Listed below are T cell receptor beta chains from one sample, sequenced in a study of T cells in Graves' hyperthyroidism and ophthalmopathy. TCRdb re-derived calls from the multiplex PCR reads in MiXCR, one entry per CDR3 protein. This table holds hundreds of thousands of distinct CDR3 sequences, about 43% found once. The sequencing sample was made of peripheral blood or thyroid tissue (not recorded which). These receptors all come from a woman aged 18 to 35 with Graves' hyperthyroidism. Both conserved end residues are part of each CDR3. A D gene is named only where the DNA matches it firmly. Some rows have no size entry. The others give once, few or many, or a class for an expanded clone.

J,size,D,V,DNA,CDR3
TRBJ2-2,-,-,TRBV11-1,TGTGCCAGCAGCCAGGGGGGACGCCCCGGGGAGCTGTTTTTT,CASSQGGRPGELFF
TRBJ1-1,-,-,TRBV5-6,TGTGCCAGCAGCTTGAGGAGGAGTAAAGCTTTCTTT,CASSLRRSKAFF
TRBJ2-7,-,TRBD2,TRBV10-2,TGCGCCAGCAGTGACGACCTGCGGGGGTCCTCCTACGAGCAGTACTTC,CASSDDLRGSSYEQYF
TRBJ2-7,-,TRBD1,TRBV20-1,TGCAGTGTTCCCCCGAGGGACAGGGAACCCTACGAGCAGTACTTC,CSVPPRDREPYEQYF
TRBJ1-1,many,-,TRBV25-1,TGTGCCAGCAGTGACAGGGGAAGGGGGAACACTGAAGCTTTCTTT,CASSDRGRGNTEAFF
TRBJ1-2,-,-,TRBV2,TGTGCCAGCAGTTTTCGGGGGCGTTATGGCTACACCTTC,CASSFRGRYGYTF
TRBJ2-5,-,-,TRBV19,TGTGCCAGTAGTACCCCCGGGACTGCGACGGGAGAGACCCAGTACTTC,CASSTPGTATGETQYF
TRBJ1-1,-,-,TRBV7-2,TGTGCCAGCAGCTTAGGATGGGCGAACACTGAAGCTTTCTTT,CASSLGWANTEAFF
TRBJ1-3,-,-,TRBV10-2,TGCGCCAGCAGTGTCAGACAGGCGGGAGGAAACACCATATATTTT,CASSVRQAGGNTIYF
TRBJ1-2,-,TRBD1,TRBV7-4,TGTGCCAGCAGCTGGTCTAGCGGGACAGGACCTTATGGCTACACCTTC,CASSWSSGTGPYGYTF
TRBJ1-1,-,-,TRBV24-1,TGTGCCACCAGTGATCCAGCGAACACTGAAGCTTTCTTT,CATSDPANTEAFF